One and the same sample provided the 28 T cell receptor beta chains below, sequenced in a study of OX40 agonist ivuxolimab in advanced cancers. Using immunoSEQ multiplex PCR, the repertoire was profiled, and TCRdb retains in-frame clones only, with some absent. Among tens of thousands of clones listed, roughly 80% were seen once. This material consisted of CD4+ or CD8+ T cells sorted from blood, taken in a trial of the OX40 agonist ivuxolimab. Receptors originate from an adult with an advanced solid tumor such as melanoma, head and neck, liver or kidney cancer.

This chain connects TRBV5-1 to TRBJ1-2, with D unclear. Germline V gives CDR1 SGHRS, CDR2 YFSETQ. Trimming took 4 bases from V and 8 from J, leaving 15 bases between them. This CDR3 has 13 amino acids. The CDR3 DNA sequence: TGCGCCAGCAGCCCAACGACGGAGTCGGGCTACACCTTC. Translated: CASSPTTESGYTF.

V usage is TRBV7-2 and J usage is TRBJ1-3, with 8 positions matching TRBD1. The junction had 6 bases not matched to a gene; V was cut back by 6 bases and J by 8 bases. CDR1 and CDR2 (germline): SGHTA, FQGNSA. This CDR3 has 13 residues. In DNA, the CDR3 is TGTGCCAGCAGGAACAGGGGGGTAGACACCATATATTTT. Translated: CASRNRGVDTIYF.

CDR3: CAWKTGGNNEQFF. The DNA for the CDR3 is TGTGCCTGGAAAACCGGGGGGAACAATGAGCAGTTCTTC. The J gene is TRBJ2-1, the V gene TRBV30; 7 positions agree with TRBD2. The junction had 5 bases not matched to a gene; V was cut back by 4 bases and J by 5 bases. Germline V lookup: CDR1 GTSNPN, CDR2 SVGIG (reference sequence). The CDR3 length is 13 residues.

This chain joins TRBV5-1 and TRBJ2-2; a weak D match, TRBD2 (6 bases). The V gene lost 0 bases and the J gene lost 7 bases, with 16 bases spanning the gap. The CDR3 totals 16 residues. Germline V lookup: CDR1 SGHRS, CDR2 YFSETQ. The CDR3 DNA sequence: TGCGCCAGCAGCTTGGACGGGACTGTGAACGGCGGGGAGCTGTTTTTT. Translating gives CASSLDGTVNGGELFF.

The chain uses TRBV5-1 and TRBJ2-1, with 9 positions matching TRBD2. This CDR3 has 19 amino acids. Looked up from germline, CDR1 is SGHRS and CDR2 is YFSETQ. V dropped 3 bases and J dropped 3; count of bases not matched to a gene: 16. The chain's CDR3 is CASSSSSGRSANFYNEQFF. The CDR3 DNA reads TGCGCCAGCAGCTCGTCAAGCGGGAGGTCAGCAAATTTCTACAATGAGCAGTTCTTC.

The rearrangement uses TRBV5-1 and TRBJ2-3; D is unresolved. The CDR3 is 15 amino acids. The V and J ends lost 1 base and 4 bases respectively, with 13 bases between them. From germline, CDR1 is SGHRS and CDR2 YFSETQ. The CDR3 DNA sequence: TGCGCCAGCAGCTTGCCCACCTCCTCTTCAGATACGCAGTATTTT. Residues: CASSLPTSSSDTQYF. Full variable domain (outside the CDR3, taken from reference TRBV5-1 and TRBJ2-3): KAGVTQTPRYLIKTRGQQVTLSCSPISGHRSVSWYQQTPGQGLQFLFEYFSETQRNKGNFPGRFSGRQFSNSRSEMNVSTLELGDSALYLCASSLPTSSSDTQYFGPGTRLTVL.

The CDR3: CAGGLLNEQFF. The CDR3 DNA follows: TGTGCCGGGGGCCTCCTCAATGAGCAGTTCTTC. V and J are TRBV28 and TRBJ2-1; D is possibly TRBD1 (6 bases). Trimming stripped 11 bases from V and 6 bases from J, with 11 bases between. The CDR3 spans 11 residues. The germline V gene encodes CDR1 MDHEN and CDR2 SYDVKM. Using reference TRBV28 and TRBJ2-1 for the parts outside the CDR3, the full variable domain is DVKVTQSSRYLVKRTGEKVFLECVQDMDHENMFWYRQDPGLGLRLIYFSYDVKMKEKGDIPEGYSVSREKKERFSLILESASTNQTSMYLCAGGLLNEQFFGPGTRLTVL.

J is TRBJ2-5 and V is TRBV14, with D tentatively TRBD1 or TRBD2 (5 bases each). The CDR3 contains 14 residues. The germline V gene encodes CDR1 SGHDN and CDR2 FVKESK. Deletions cut 1 base from V and 7 bases from J, with 13 bases between. The CDR3 loop is CASSQGGTVRTQYF. The DNA for the CDR3 is TGTGCCAGCAGCCAAGGGGGGACCGTCCGGACCCAGTACTTC.

The chain has TRBV9 and TRBJ2-1, with 10 bases aligning to TRBD2. Trimming at V came to 0 bases and at J to 7 bases, leaving 4 bases not matched to a gene. Germline lookup yields CDR1 SGDLS and CDR2 YYNGEE. The CDR3 covers 15 residues. The chain's CDR3 is CASSVGLAGGNEQFF. Written as DNA, the CDR3 is TGTGCCAGCAGCGTAGGACTAGCGGGTGGAAATGAGCAGTTCTTC.

The rearrangement joins TRBV19 to TRBJ2-1; 7 nucleotides agree with TRBD1. The V and J ends lost 10 bases and 5 bases, in that order; junction bases with no gene match: 11. CDR3 size: 14 residues. Germline CDR1 and CDR2: LNHDA and SQIVND (reference sequence). The CDR3 bases are TGTGCCAAACTTCCGGGACAGAAAAACAATGAGCAGTTCTTC. Translation gives CAKLPGQKNNEQFF.

V is TRBV5-4 and J is TRBJ1-1; TRBD1 matches at 8 bases. The CDR3 covers 15 residues. The germline V gene has CDR1 SGHNT and CDR2 YYREEE (reference sequence). J was trimmed by 3 bases and V by 1 base; bases with no gene match: 5. Here the CDR3 DNA reads TGTGCCAGCAGCTTGAACTTACAGGGGGACACTGAAGCTTTCTTT. It codes for CASSLNLQGDTEAFF.

This rearrangement joins TRBV28 to TRBJ1-5, with TRBD1 as a possible D gene (6 bases). The CDR3 length is 14 residues. The V end lost 5 bases, the J end lost 3 bases, and 11 bases lay between the germline ends. Germline V gene lookup returns CDR1 MDHEN and CDR2 SYDVKM. For the CDR3, the DNA is TGTGCCAGCAGTCCAGGACAGTTCAATCAGCCCCAGCATTTT. Protein product: CASSPGQFNQPQHF.

The chain couples TRBV7-2 to TRBJ2-1; D ambiguous. Germline CDR1 SGHTA, CDR2 FQGNSA. CDR3 length: 12 amino acids. V was pared by 5 bases and J by 6 bases, with 8 bases between. DNA of the CDR3: TGTGCCAGCAGCCCGGTGGGCAATGAGCAGTTCTTC. It yields the protein CASSPVGNEQFF.

The CDR3, as DNA: TGTGCCAGCAGCCGTACAGGGGGAGGTAATCAGCCCCAGCATTTT. Encoded protein: CASSRTGGGNQPQHF. The rearrangement uses TRBV28 and TRBJ1-5; 8 nucleotides match TRBD1. The CDR3 consists of 15 residues. V was clipped by 6 bases and J by 4 bases; unmatched bases: 8. Germline lookup yields CDR1 MDHEN and CDR2 SYDVKM. Complete variable domain (other parts from reference TRBV28 and TRBJ1-5): DVKVTQSSRYLVKRTGEKVFLECVQDMDHENMFWYRQDPGLGLRLIYFSYDVKMKEKGDIPEGYSVSREKKERFSLILESASTNQTSMYLCASSRTGGGNQPQHFGDGTRLSIL.

This clone was observed a handful of times. This chain links TRBV28 with TRBJ1-2, with D uncertain. This CDR3 has 12 amino acids. Germline values: CDR1 MDHEN, CDR2 SYDVKM. V lost 2 bases, J lost 4 bases, and 5 bases lay in between. The CDR3 DNA sequence: TGTGCCAGCAGTTTACGGGGCTATGGCTACACCTTC. This encodes CASSLRGYGYTF.

This chain joins TRBV7-2 and TRBJ1-2; D uncertain. The germline V and J ends were trimmed by 5 bases and 2 bases, with 9 bases remaining between them. Germline values: CDR1 SGHTA, CDR2 FQGNSA. CDR3 length: 13 amino acids. The CDR3 loop is CASSQLGNYGYTF. As DNA, the CDR3 is TGTGCCAGCAGCCAACTTGGGAACTATGGCTACACCTTC.

The gene calls are TRBV13 and TRBJ2-7; tentatively, D is TRBD1 (6 bases). The germline V gene encodes CDR1 PRHDT and CDR2 FYEKMQ (reference sequence). Trimming removed 2 bases from V and 2 bases from J, with 10 bases in between. The CDR3 is 14 residues long. The CDR3 reads CASSLIGTPYEQYF. The CDR3 DNA is TGTGCCAGCAGCTTAATAGGGACACCCTACGAGCAGTACTTC.

This chain joins TRBV5-8 and TRBJ2-1; TRBD2 matches 7 bases. Germline CDR1 and CDR2: SGHTS and YDEGEE. J was trimmed by 3 bases and V by 0 bases; bases with no gene match: 3. This CDR3 region has 15 residues. CDR3 coding DNA: TGTGCCAGCAGCTTGGGGGCTAGCGGCTACAATGAGCAGTTCTTC. Translated: CASSLGASGYNEQFF.

The J gene is TRBJ2-1, the V gene TRBV6-1; D is unresolved. Deletions cut 6 bases from V and 8 bases from J, with 14 bases between. CDR3 size: 13 residues. Per germline, CDR1 MNHNS and CDR2 SASEGT. The CDR3 DNA sequence: TGTGCCAGCAGATTAAAAAGAGGAGATGAGCAGTTCTTC. Translation gives CASRLKRGDEQFF.

The chain links TRBV7-2 to TRBJ2-7; no clear D gene. Per the germline V gene, CDR1 is SGHTA and CDR2 is FQGNSA. Trimming removed 1 base at V and 10 bases at J, with 8 bases between. The CDR3 runs to 11 residues. The CDR3 sequence is CASSLDAIQYF. The CDR3 DNA follows: TGTGCCAGCAGCTTAGACGCTATCCAGTACTTC. The full variable domain, in which reference TRBV7-2 and TRBJ2-7 provide the parts outside the CDR3, is GAGVSQSPSNKVTEKGKDVELRCDPISGHTALYWYRQSLGQGLEFLIYFQGNSAPDKSGLPSDRFSAERTGGSVSTLTIQRTQQEDSAVYLCASSLDAIQYFGPGTRLTVT.

The rearrangement uses TRBV7-2 and TRBJ2-5; D call uncertain. Gene TRBJ2-7 matches the end of the DNA better, so the J call may be wrong. Germline lookup yields CDR1 SGHTA and CDR2 FQGNSA. The CDR3 extends over 15 amino acids. The DNA for the CDR3 is TGTGCCAGCAGCTTACAACGTAGTACGAGAGGCGAGCAGTACTTC. This gives the protein CASSLQRSTRGEQYF.

The CDR3 DNA reads as TGTGCCAGCAGCCGGCTCTCCAGTTCGGGATTCAATCAGCCCCAGCATTTT. Translation gives CASSRLSSSGFNQPQHF. The chain employs TRBV5-6 and TRBJ1-5; D gene ambiguous. This CDR3 comprises 17 residues. Germline values: CDR1 SGHDT, CDR2 YYEEEE. V was cut by 4 bases and J by 3 bases, with 20 bases left in between.

The chain combines TRBV5-5 with TRBJ1-1, with 7 bases identical to TRBD1. The V segment lost 3 bases and the J segment 4 bases; nucleotides outside the gene matches: 6. Germline V lookup: CDR1 SGHKS, CDR2 YYEKEE (reference sequence). This CDR3 is built from 14 residues. CDR3: CASSSQGSGTEAFF. In nucleotides, the CDR3 is TGTGCCAGCAGCTCACAGGGGAGCGGCACTGAAGCTTTCTTT.

J is TRBJ2-7 and V is TRBV4-2; D is possibly TRBD1 or TRBD2 (5 bases each). This CDR3 spans 18 amino acids. Per the germline V gene, CDR1 is LGHNA and CDR2 is YNFKEQ. V lost 0 bases and J lost 4, with 22 bases in between. In DNA, the CDR3 is TGTGCCAGCAGCCAAGATTTTGAGGGGCCTTCCCTGATATACGAGCAGTACTTC. Translation: CASSQDFEGPSLIYEQYF.

The chain recombines TRBV10-3 with TRBJ2-5, with D maybe TRBD1 (5 bases). The CDR3 sequence is 12 residues long. Germline V gives CDR1 ENHRY, CDR2 SYGVKD. The V gene lost 5 bases and the J gene lost 4 bases, with 8 bases spanning the gap. This CDR3 reads CAISQGRETQYF. The CDR3 DNA sequence: TGTGCCATCAGTCAGGGTCGAGAGACCCAGTACTTC.

This clone was picked up a small number of times. CDR3 bases: TGTGCCAGCGGAGCCCCCCAGGGGTATGGCTACACCTTC. Its protein is CASGAPQGYGYTF. The chain recombines TRBV28 with TRBJ1-2; maybe TRBD1 (6 bases). V lost 8 bases and J lost 5, with 15 bases in between. This CDR3 region has 13 residues. CDR1 and CDR2 (germline): MDHEN, SYDVKM.

The chain links TRBV5-1 to TRBJ2-1; D is possibly TRBD1 (5 bases). The CDR3 extends over 16 amino acids. Trimming stripped 4 bases from V and 7 bases from J, with 21 bases between. Germline V gives CDR1 SGHRS, CDR2 YFSETQ. CDR3 region: CASSHLLADQGNEQFF. The CDR3 region has the DNA TGCGCCAGCAGCCACCTATTGGCGGATCAGGGTAATGAGCAGTTCTTC.

The V gene is TRBV5-4, the J gene TRBJ2-5, with 7 bases that match TRBD2. V trimming: 2 bases; J trimming: 5 bases; junction bases outside the gene matches: 9. The germline V gene has CDR1 SGHNT and CDR2 YYREEE (reference sequence). This CDR3 is 15 amino acids long. CDR3 amino acids: CASSFRTHGGETQYF. As DNA, the CDR3 is TGTGCCAGCAGCTTCCGGACCCACGGGGGGGAGACCCAGTACTTC.